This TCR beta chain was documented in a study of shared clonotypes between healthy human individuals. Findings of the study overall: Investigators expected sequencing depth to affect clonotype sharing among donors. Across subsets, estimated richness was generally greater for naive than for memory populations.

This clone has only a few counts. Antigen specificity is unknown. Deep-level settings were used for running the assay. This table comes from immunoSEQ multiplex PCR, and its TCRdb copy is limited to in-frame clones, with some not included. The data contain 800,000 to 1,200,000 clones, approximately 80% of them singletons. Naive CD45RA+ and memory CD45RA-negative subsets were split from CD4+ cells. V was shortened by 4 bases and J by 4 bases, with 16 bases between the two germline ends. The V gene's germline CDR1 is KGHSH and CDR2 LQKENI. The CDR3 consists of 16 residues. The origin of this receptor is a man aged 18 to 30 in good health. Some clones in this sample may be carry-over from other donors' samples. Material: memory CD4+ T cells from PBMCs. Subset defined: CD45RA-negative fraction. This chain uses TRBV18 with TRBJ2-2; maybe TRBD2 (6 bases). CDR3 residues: CASSRSVAEITGELFF. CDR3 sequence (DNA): TGTGCCAGCTCACGGTCGGTAGCGGAAATCACCGGGGAGCTGTTTTTT.